The next 30 T cell receptor beta chains were all read from a single sample in a study of OX40 agonist ivuxolimab in advanced cancers. This table comes from immunoSEQ multiplex PCR, and its TCRdb copy is limited to in-frame clones, with some not included. Found here are approximately 35,000 clones, about 88% of them singletons; the top ten hold less than 5%. The material sequenced was CD4+ or CD8+ T cells sorted from blood, taken in a trial of the OX40 agonist ivuxolimab. The source is an adult with an advanced solid tumor such as melanoma, head and neck, liver or kidney cancer.

This rearrangement joins TRBV28 to TRBJ1-2; possible D gene TRBD1, 6 bases. The V gene's germline CDR1 is MDHEN and CDR2 SYDVKM. V was clipped by 6 bases and J by 3 bases, with 20 bases between them. This CDR3 region has 16 residues. As DNA, the CDR3 is TGTGCCAGCAGGGCCTTGACAGGAGGAGACTACTATGGCTACACCTTC. Translation gives CASRALTGGDYYGYTF.

The chain employs TRBV14 and TRBJ1-6; a possible D gene is TRBD1 (6 bases). CDR1 and CDR2 from the germline V gene are SGHDN and FVKESK. This CDR3 spans 17 amino acids. V lost 2 bases, J lost 9 bases, and 20 bases lay in between. CDR3 in DNA: TGTGCCAGCAGCCAATATTCAACACAGGGCCAGGGTTCACCCCTCCACTTT. This sequence encodes CASSQYSTQGQGSPLHF.

CDR3 nucleotide sequence: TGTGCCAGCAGTTCCAACAGGGCCGTATCGAACACTGAAGCTTTCTTT. Its translation: CASSSNRAVSNTEAFF. The chain combines TRBV6-5 with TRBJ1-1, with D possibly being TRBD1 (6 bases). The CDR3 extends over 16 amino acids. V was clipped by 4 bases and J by 1 base, with 16 bases between them. Germline V gives CDR1 MNHEY, CDR2 SVGAGI.

This sequence joins TRBV6-5 and TRBJ1-5, with D possibly matching TRBD1 (5 bases). The V end lost 6 bases, the J end lost 1 base, and 10 bases lay between the germline ends. The CDR3 contains 14 residues. Germline V gives CDR1 MNHEY, CDR2 SVGAGI. The CDR3, as DNA: TGTGCCAGCAGCCCCCAGGGAAGCAATCAGCCCCAGCATTTT. It translates to CASSPQGSNQPQHF.

The J gene is TRBJ1-5, the V gene TRBV6-5; weak D call: TRBD1 (5 bases). This CDR3 spans 14 amino acids. Germline V gene data show CDR1 as MNHEY and CDR2 as SVGAGI. V was trimmed by 5 bases and J by 2 bases, leaving 10 bases between them. This CDR3 is CASSRGEGNQPQHF. In DNA form, the CDR3 reads TGTGCCAGCAGTCGAGGGGAAGGCAATCAGCCCCAGCATTTT.

The gene calls are TRBV7-3 and TRBJ2-7, with 9 positions matching TRBD2. Germline V gives CDR1 SGHTA, CDR2 FQGTGA. The CDR3 runs 16 residues. The junction had 6 bases not matched to a gene; V was cut back by 3 bases and J by 0 bases. The CDR3 nucleotides read TGTGCCAGCAGCTTTCGTCTAGCGGGGATCTCCTACGAGCAGTACTTC. Encoded protein: CASSFRLAGISYEQYF.

This sequence joins TRBV12-5 and TRBJ2-2, with TRBD1 matching over 9 bases. The V gene end was trimmed by 4 bases and the J gene end by 5 bases; junction bases not matched to a gene: 17. Germline V gives CDR1 LGHNT, CDR2 FRNRAP. The CDR3 covers 19 residues. The CDR3 DNA sequence: TGTGCTAGTGGTTCGCCGGGACAGGGAGGTGGGATAATAACCGGGGAGCTGTTTTTT. This translates into CASGSPGQGGGIITGELFF.

V is TRBV5-1 and J is TRBJ2-7; possible D gene TRBD1, 7 bases. Germline V CDR1 and CDR2: SGHRS, YFSETQ. V gave up 0 bases and J gave up 2 bases, with 18 bases separating them. This CDR3 contains 17 residues. DNA of the CDR3: TGCGCCAGCAGCTTGGGGGACTTCCTCGACAGGGCCTACGAGCAGTACTTC. As protein: CASSLGDFLDRAYEQYF.

The chain combines TRBV4-2 with TRBJ2-5, with TRBD2 identical over 10 bases. The V segment lost 1 base and the J segment 6 bases; nucleotides outside the gene matches: 17. The V gene's germline CDR1 is LGHNA and CDR2 YNFKEQ. The CDR3 contains 19 residues. The CDR3 DNA is TGTGCCAGCAGCCAAGCCCCGTTCCGAGGCCTAGCGGGAGAGAAGACCCAGTACTTC. This translates into CASSQAPFRGLAGEKTQYF.

The rearrangement links TRBV6-5 to TRBJ1-1; tentatively, D is TRBD1 (5 bases). The CDR3 covers 14 residues. CDR1 and CDR2 (germline): MNHEY, SVGAGI. Deletions cut 4 bases from V and 4 bases from J, with 13 bases between. The CDR3 loop is CASSFRERGTEAFF. The CDR3 coding sequence is TGTGCCAGCAGTTTTCGGGAGAGGGGCACTGAAGCTTTCTTT.

The J gene is TRBJ1-1, the V gene TRBV11-2; TRBD1 agrees at 9 bases. The length of the CDR3 is 14 residues. CDR1 and CDR2 from the germline V gene are SGHAT and FQNNGV. The junction had 3 bases not matched to a gene; V was cut back by 3 bases and J by 4 bases. DNA of the CDR3: TGTGCCAGCAGCTTTGGACAGGGGACCACTGAAGCTTTCTTT. It yields the protein CASSFGQGTTEAFF.

The rearrangement uses TRBV25-1 and TRBJ2-7; D unclear. Germline CDR1 reads MGHDK; CDR2 reads SYGVNS. This CDR3 region has 16 residues. Trimming stripped 0 bases from V and 0 bases from J, with 12 bases between. CDR3 amino acids: CASSEYVKVGSYEQYF. DNA of the CDR3: TGTGCCAGCAGTGAATATGTTAAAGTCGGCTCCTACGAGCAGTACTTC.

The genes are TRBV5-8 and TRBJ1-3; TRBD1 matches 8 bases. V trimming: 4 bases; J trimming: 4 bases; junction bases outside the gene matches: 4. Per germline, CDR1 SGHTS and CDR2 YDEGEE. This CDR3 region has 14 residues. As DNA, the CDR3 is TGTGCCAGCAGCAAACAGGGGGGCGGAAACACCATATATTTT. Translated: CASSKQGGGNTIYF.

The table lists this clone with a count of one. This chain connects TRBV5-1 to TRBJ1-6, with 10 bases fitting TRBD1. Germline trimming cut 0 bases from V and 7 bases from J; bases unmatched to any gene: 7. The germline gives CDR1 SGHRS, CDR2 YFSETQ. This CDR3 contains 17 residues. The CDR3 spells CASSLARQGAPNSPLHF. CDR3 DNA: TGCGCCAGCAGCTTGGCCAGACAGGGGGCCCCAAATTCACCCCTCCACTTT.

The chain recombines TRBV7-6 with TRBJ1-5; no clear D gene. The V end lost 3 bases, the J end lost 7 bases, and 13 bases lay between the germline ends. Germline CDR1 is SGHVS and CDR2 is FNYEAQ. The CDR3 consists of 14 residues. In DNA, the CDR3 is TGTGCCAGCAGCTTCGGACCGGATGACCAGCCCCAGCATTTT. Residues: CASSFGPDDQPQHF. Full variable domain (outside the CDR3, taken from reference TRBV7-6 and TRBJ1-5): GAGVSQSPRYKVTKRGQDVALRCDPISGHVSLYWYRQALGQGPEFLTYFNYEAQQDKSGLPNDRFSAERPEGSISTLTIQRTEQRDSAMYRCASSFGPDDQPQHFGDGTRLSIL.

CDR3 DNA: TGTGCCACCAGCAGAGCTAGCGGGAGGTTGAATGAGCAGTTCTTC. Protein sequence: CATSRASGRLNEQFF. This sequence joins TRBV15 and TRBJ2-1; 11 positions agree with TRBD2. Looked up from germline, CDR1 is LNHNV and CDR2 is YYDKDF (reference sequence). The CDR3 is 15 residues long. With V trimmed by 1 base and J by 7 bases, 3 bases remained unmatched.

The V gene is TRBV7-8, the J gene TRBJ1-5, with D hard to call. Germline values: CDR1 SGHVS, CDR2 FQNEAQ. Trimming took off 5 bases at V and 4 bases at J, with 15 bases between the two ends. The CDR3 sequence is 15 residues long. CDR3 loop: CASSPARVLNQPQHF. The CDR3 region has the DNA TGTGCCAGCAGCCCTGCGCGAGTCTTAAATCAGCCCCAGCATTTT. Variable domain in full (rest from reference TRBV7-8 and TRBJ1-5): GAGVSQSPRYKVAKRGQDVALRCDPISGHVSLFWYQQALGQGPEFLTYFQNEAQLDKSGLPSDRFFAERPEGSVSTLKIQRTQQEDSAVYLCASSPARVLNQPQHFGDGTRLSIL.

This chain joins TRBV11-3 and TRBJ2-3; tentative D call: TRBD2 (7 bases). Germline V CDR1 and CDR2: SGHNT, YENEEA. With 1 base removed from V and 2 bases from J, the gap between germline ends came to 10 bases. The length of the CDR3 is 15 residues. The CDR3 reads CASSLGGGTTDTQYF. In DNA, the CDR3 is TGTGCCAGCAGCTTAGGGGGGGGCACCACAGATACGCAGTATTTT. Using reference TRBV11-3 and TRBJ2-3 for the parts outside the CDR3, the full variable domain is EAGVVQSPRYKIIEKKQPVAFWCNPISGHNTLYWYLQNLGQGPELLIRYENEEAVDDSQLPKDRFSAERLKGVDSTLKIQPAELGDSAVYLCASSLGGGTTDTQYFGPGTRLTVL.

J is TRBJ2-1 and V is TRBV25-1; 9 bases are a match to TRBD1. CDR1 is MGHDK, CDR2 SYGVNS, per germline. Trimming removed 6 bases from V and 1 base from J; junction bases left unmatched: 7. This CDR3 has 16 residues. The CDR3 reads CASRATGGASYNEQFF. For the CDR3, the DNA is TGTGCCAGCAGGGCAACAGGGGGCGCATCCTACAATGAGCAGTTCTTC.

In the case of this clone: Other DNA sequences in this sample translate to the same CDR3. This sequence joins TRBV29-1 and TRBJ1-2; D not certain. The CDR3 has 12 amino acids. Germline CDR1 is SQVTM and CDR2 is ANQGSEA. The V end was cut by 4 bases, the J end by 2 bases, with 8 bases between. DNA of the CDR3: TGCAGCGTTGTGTGGGGAAACTATGGCTACACCTTC. Encoded protein: CSVVWGNYGYTF.

The chain is built from TRBV9 and TRBJ2-1; 15 bases line up with TRBD2. J gave up 4 bases and V 4 bases, and 9 bases lay outside the gene matches. This CDR3 has 18 amino acids. Germline V gives CDR1 SGDLS, CDR2 YYNGEE. The CDR3 protein is CASSNGLAGGWMYNEQFF. CDR3 DNA: TGTGCCAGCAGCAACGGACTAGCGGGAGGGTGGATGTACAATGAGCAGTTCTTC.

This clone appeared once. The V gene is TRBV5-4, the J gene TRBJ2-6; D gene ambiguous. Germline V lookup: CDR1 SGHNT, CDR2 YYREEE (reference sequence). Trimming cost V 1 base and J 1 base, with 9 bases left between them. This CDR3 region has 16 residues. The CDR3 nucleotides read TGTGCCAGCAGCTTGTATCGGTCTTCTGGGGCCAACGTCCTGACTTTC. Protein sequence: CASSLYRSSGANVLTF.

This chain joins TRBV28 and TRBJ1-2; 9 bases align to TRBD1. The CDR3 is 16 residues long. Germline CDR1 MDHEN, CDR2 SYDVKM. V shed 5 bases and J 4 bases; nucleotides not matched to a gene: 11. CDR3 sequence (DNA): TGTGCCAGCAGTAGATCCGGGACAGGGACCTCCTATGGCTACACCTTC. Its protein is CASSRSGTGTSYGYTF.

The chain links TRBV29-1 to TRBJ2-2, with TRBD1 matching 9 bases. Germline trimming cut 1 base from V and 5 bases from J; bases unmatched to any gene: 5. CDR1 is SQVTM and CDR2 is ANQGSEA in the germline V gene. CDR3 length: 15 residues. DNA of the CDR3: TGCAGCGTTGAAGGGGGACAGGGAGGAACCGGGGAGCTGTTTTTT. Translation: CSVEGGQGGTGELFF.

The chain employs TRBV5-1 and TRBJ2-3, with a weak D call TRBD1 (5 bases). In germline, CDR1 is SGHRS, CDR2 YFSETQ. The CDR3 loop spans 14 amino acids. With 1 base removed from V and 3 bases from J, the gap between germline ends came to 9 bases. The CDR3 nucleotides read TGCGCCAGCAGCTTGCAGGGCGTGACAGATACGCAGTATTTT. This sequence encodes CASSLQGVTDTQYF.

This clone came up once. CDR3 region: CASIPGTLNTEAFF. The CDR3 nucleotides are TGTGCCAGCATTCCCGGGACACTGAACACTGAAGCTTTCTTT. The rearrangement joins TRBV28 to TRBJ1-1; possible D gene TRBD1, 6 bases. The CDR3 loop spans 14 amino acids. CDR1 is MDHEN and CDR2 is SYDVKM in the germline V gene. V lost 7 bases and J 0 bases, leaving 12 bases between the germline ends.

J is TRBJ1-1 and V is TRBV18, with a tentative D call TRBD1 (5 bases). CDR3 length equals 14 residues. Germline V lookup: CDR1 KGHSH, CDR2 LQKENI. The ends were cut back, 8 bases at V and 3 bases at J, with 16 bases in the middle. The CDR3: CASLQQPGDTEAFF. In DNA form, the CDR3 reads TGTGCCAGCCTTCAGCAACCGGGGGACACTGAAGCTTTCTTT.

This clone was detected only once. The genes are TRBV28 and TRBJ2-1; D is undetermined. The germline V gene has CDR1 MDHEN and CDR2 SYDVKM. Trimming removed 1 base at V and 7 bases at J, with 11 bases between. The CDR3 covers 14 residues. The CDR3 protein is CASSLFRQRNEQFF. Written as DNA, the CDR3 is TGTGCCAGCAGTTTATTTAGGCAGCGAAATGAGCAGTTCTTC.

The V call is TRBV19, the J call TRBJ2-1, with D hard to call. This CDR3 is built from 15 residues. The V gene's germline CDR1 is LNHDA and CDR2 SQIVND (reference sequence). V dropped 5 bases and J dropped 0 bases, with 11 bases sitting between them. DNA for the CDR3: TGTGCCAGTAGTTCCCTACCGTTCTCCTACAATGAGCAGTTCTTC. Amino acids: CASSSLPFSYNEQFF.

V gene TRBV19 combines with J gene TRBJ2-3, with 10 bases that match TRBD1. The germline CDR1 and CDR2 sequences are LNHDA and SQIVND (reference sequence). The CDR3 runs 15 residues. With 5 bases clipped from V and 5 bases from J, the junction kept 7 bases outside the gene matches. The CDR3 region has the DNA TGTGCCAGTAGTCCGCGACAGGGGGCTAAAGATACGCAGTATTTT. It encodes CASSPRQGAKDTQYF.